The 17 T cell receptor beta chains presented below share a single source sample, sequenced in a study of early T cells in non-severe SARS-CoV-2 infection. TCRdb re-called the 5' RACE reads with MiXCR, one entry per CDR3 protein. Among around 70,000 distinct CDR3 sequences listed, approximately 9.2% were seen once. Input material: whole blood. Receptors were obtained from an adult who was a healthcare worker with PCR-confirmed SARS-CoV-2 infection or an uninfected control (not recorded which).

V and J are TRBV20-1 and TRBJ2-7; D is ambiguous. Between the trimmed V and J ends, which lost 3 bases and 2 bases, there was a span of 20 bases. The germline V gene encodes CDR1 DFQATT and CDR2 SNEGSKA (reference sequence). CDR3 length: 16 residues. The DNA for the CDR3 is TGCAGTGCTAGCACGGAGACTCCGACGAACCCCTACGAGCAGTACTTC. This encodes CSASTETPTNPYEQYF.

The chain couples TRBV20-1 to TRBJ1-5, with D possibly TRBD1 on 6 matching bases. Germline V gene lookup returns CDR1 DFQATT and CDR2 SNEGSKA (reference sequence). The CDR3 has 16 amino acids. The ends were cut back, 3 bases at V and 1 base at J, with 16 bases in the middle. The CDR3 reads CSASPVTGRSNQPQHF. CDR3 in DNA: TGCAGTGCTAGCCCCGTTACAGGGAGGAGCAATCAGCCCCAGCATTTT.

The chain recombines TRBV5-1 with TRBJ2-7; tentative D call: TRBD1 (5 bases). The V and J ends lost 0 bases and 0 bases respectively, with 22 bases between them. The CDR3 runs to 19 residues. Per the germline V gene, CDR1 is SGHRS and CDR2 is YFSETQ. CDR3 DNA: TGCGCCAGCAGCTTGGCACGTGGGGCGAGTGGGCTGCCCTCCTACGAGCAGTACTTC. Protein: CASSLARGASGLPSYEQYF.

This clonotype showed up just a few times. This sequence joins TRBV12-3 or TRBV12-4 and TRBJ1-3; unclear D gene. This CDR3 is built from 14 residues. Trimming left V 3 bases short and J 4 bases short, with 10 bases between. The CDR3 DNA follows: TGTGCCAGCAGTTTTTGGTCTGGAGGAAACACCATATATTTT. Translated: CASSFWSGGNTIYF.

This clonotype has a count of ten or more. This sequence joins TRBV20-1 and TRBJ2-1; TRBD2 aligns across 12 bases. Trimming at V came to 1 base and at J to 10 bases, leaving 5 bases not matched to a gene. This CDR3 comprises 14 residues. Germline CDR1 reads DFQATT; CDR2 reads SNEGSKA (reference sequence). The CDR3 spells CSARGRTSGIEQFF. The DNA of the CDR3 is TGCAGTGCTAGAGGGAGGACTAGCGGGATAGAGCAGTTCTTC.

The gene calls are TRBV7-8 and TRBJ1-1; D call uncertain. The V and J ends lost 6 bases and 0 bases respectively, with 8 bases between them. The V gene's germline CDR1 is SGHVS and CDR2 FQNEAQ. The CDR3 contains 13 residues. The CDR3 coding sequence is TGTGCCAGCAGGGTGGGGATGAACACTGAAGCTTTCTTT. It translates to CASRVGMNTEAFF.

This clonotype was seen a handful of times. The chain recombines TRBV6-5 with TRBJ1-4; D call uncertain. In germline, CDR1 is MNHEY, CDR2 SVGAGI. V lost 7 bases and J 8 bases, leaving 11 bases between the germline ends. The CDR3 totals 12 residues. The chain's CDR3 is CASKRVGEKLFF. For the CDR3, the DNA is TGTGCCAGCAAGAGGGTAGGAGAAAAACTGTTTTTT.

This clonotype was picked up many times. This chain links TRBV30 with TRBJ1-2; weak D call: TRBD1 (6 bases). The CDR3 sequence is 11 residues long. CDR1 is GTSNPN, CDR2 SVGIG, per germline (reference sequence). Deletions cut 0 bases from V and 7 bases from J, with 6 bases between. CDR3 sequence reads: CAWSVQGGYTF. The CDR3 DNA follows: TGTGCCTGGAGTGTACAGGGTGGCTACACCTTC. The full variable domain, in which reference TRBV30 and TRBJ1-2 provide the parts outside the CDR3, is SQTIHQWPATLVQPVGSPLSLECTVEGTSNPNLYWYRQAAGRGLQLLFYSVGIGQISSEVPQNLSASRPQDRQFILSSKKLLLSDSGFYLCAWSVQGGYTFGSGTRLTVV.

V usage is TRBV7-6 and J usage is TRBJ2-2; D unresolved. This CDR3 has 15 residues. The V end lost 4 bases, the J end lost 6 bases, and 15 bases lay between the germline ends. Germline lookup yields CDR1 SGHVS and CDR2 FNYEAQ. CDR3 in amino acids: CASSSPYNTAGELFF. The CDR3 DNA follows: TGTGCCAGCAGCTCTCCGTATAATACCGCCGGGGAGCTGTTTTTT.

This chain joins TRBV6-5 and TRBJ2-5; TRBD1 aligns across 10 bases. This CDR3 contains 17 residues. Germline CDR1 is MNHEY and CDR2 is SVGAGI. The ends lost 1 base at V and 2 bases at J; junction bases unmatched: 7. This CDR3 is CASSYYGDRGLQETQYF. CDR3 in DNA: TGTGCCAGCAGTTACTATGGGGACAGGGGTCTTCAAGAGACCCAGTACTTC.

This sequence joins TRBV9 and TRBJ1-6; unclear D gene. Per germline, CDR1 SGDLS and CDR2 YYNGEE. V lost 4 bases and J lost 10, with 9 bases in between. The CDR3 loop spans 12 amino acids. CDR3: CASSSRGSPLHF. As DNA, the CDR3 is TGTGCCAGCAGCTCTCGCGGGTCACCCCTCCACTTT. Combining the CDR3 with reference TRBV9 and TRBJ1-6 gives the whole variable domain DSGVTQTPKHLITATGQRVTLRCSPRSGDLSVYWYQQSLDQGLQFLIQYYNGEERAKGNILERFSAQQFPDLHSELNLSSLELGDSALYFCASSSRGSPLHFGNGTRLTVT.

The chain joins TRBV20-1 to TRBJ1-5; weak D call: TRBD1 (5 bases). CDR1 is DFQATT, CDR2 SNEGSKA, per germline (reference sequence). The CDR3 is 16 amino acids. Deletions cut 0 bases from V and 3 bases from J, with 15 bases between. The CDR3 region is CSARDREGAINQPQHF. The DNA of the CDR3 is TGCAGTGCTAGAGATCGCGAAGGGGCAATCAATCAGCCCCAGCATTTT.

This clonotype has at least ten counts. The chain joins TRBV12-3 or TRBV12-4 to TRBJ1-5; D perhaps matches TRBD1 (5 bases). Trimming removed 5 bases from V and 8 bases from J, with 10 bases in between. The CDR3 is made up of 12 amino acids. The CDR3 DNA reads as TGTGCCAGCAGTCCCGGGGCCGAGCCCCAGCATTTT. Amino acids: CASSPGAEPQHF.

This clonotype was counted many times. V usage is TRBV29-1 and J usage is TRBJ2-1; D unclear. Per germline, CDR1 SQVTM and CDR2 ANQGSEA. This CDR3 spans 12 amino acids. Deletions cut 2 bases from V and 11 bases from J, with 13 bases between. For the CDR3, the DNA is TGCAGCGTTGAAAAACAACCGGATAAGCAGTTCTTC. Amino acid sequence: CSVEKQPDKQFF.

This clonotype was recorded a few times. The chain combines TRBV2 with TRBJ2-7; maybe TRBD2 (5 bases). This CDR3 contains 13 residues. Trimming took off 1 base at V and 3 bases at J, with 7 bases between the two ends. Germline V gene lookup returns CDR1 SNHLY and CDR2 FYNNEI. CDR3 residues: CASSEEEDYEQYF. The CDR3 nucleotides read TGTGCCAGCAGTGAAGAGGAGGACTACGAGCAGTACTTC.

This clonotype has at least ten counts. The CDR3, as DNA: TGTGCCAGCAGTCTACTAGCTCCAAGCTCCTACGAGCAGTACTTC. Its protein is CASSLLAPSSYEQYF. This sequence joins TRBV27 and TRBJ2-7; a weak D match, TRBD2 (6 bases). Per the germline V gene, CDR1 is MNHEY and CDR2 is SMNVEV (reference sequence). This CDR3 is built from 15 residues. Deletions cut 5 bases from V and 0 bases from J, with 14 bases between.

This clonotype has a count of ten or more. The chain links TRBV6-5 to TRBJ2-3; 8 positions match TRBD1. Germline CDR1 is MNHEY and CDR2 is SVGAGI. The CDR3 totals 16 residues. J lost 3 bases, V lost 4 bases, and 9 bases had no gene match. CDR3 in DNA: TGTGCCAGCAGTTCCCCCGGGACAGGTTTTACAGATACGCAGTATTTT. Translated: CASSSPGTGFTDTQYF.